This is a list of T cell receptor beta chains from one sample in a study of T cell responses to AZD1222 COVID-19 vaccine. Sequenced by immunoSEQ multiplex PCR; TCRdb stores in-frame clones only, minus some. The sample carries 200,000 to 300,000 clones, just over 90% recorded once. The specimen was peripheral blood, collected on day 0 of AZD1222 vaccination. These receptors all come from an adult in good health. CDR3s include the opening cysteine and the closing phenylalanine or tryptophan. Each record gives: V gene, D gene, CDR3 length, clone size, J gene, CDR3 DNA, CDR3 protein. D genes are given only for firm matches. Clone size is stated in some rows and not others, as once, few, many or a class when expanded.

TRBV28	-	12	-	TRBJ1-2	TGTGCCAGCAGTTTATCCACATATGGCTACACCTTC	CASSLSTYGYTF
TRBV5-1	-	17	-	TRBJ2-7	TGCGCCAGCAGTCCGAGGGGCACAGGCCGCAGAACCTACGAGCAGTACTTC	CASSPRGTGRRTYEQYF
TRBV2	TRBD1	13	-	TRBJ1-2	TGTGCCAGCACTGGACAGGGGGTAGAGGGCTACACCTTC	CASTGQGVEGYTF
TRBV27	-	14	-	TRBJ2-7	TGTGCCAGCAGTCGCCCGGGGAGCTCCTACGAGCAGTACTTC	CASSRPGSSYEQYF
TRBV7-9	TRBD2	14	-	TRBJ2-3	TGTGCCAGCAGCTTGGCGGGAGTGGGGGATACGCAGTATTTT	CASSLAGVGDTQYF
TRBV9	-	13	-	TRBJ1-1	TGTGCCAGCAGCTTCGGGGAATTCACTGAAGCTTTCTTT	CASSFGEFTEAFF
TRBV9	TRBD2	15	-	TRBJ2-1	TGTGCCAGCAGCGTGTCTAGCGGGGGGGCGAATGAGCAGTTCTTC	CASSVSSGGANEQFF
TRBV28	-	15	once	TRBJ2-5	TGTGCCAGCAGTTCCCCGCCCGGGGGGCGGGAGACCCAGTACTTC	CASSSPPGGRETQYF
TRBV9	-	14	-	TRBJ1-5	TGTGCCAGCAGCGTAGGCGGGGAGCGGCAGCCCCAGCATTTT	CASSVGGERQPQHF
TRBV5-1	-	15	-	TRBJ2-3	TGCGCCAGCAGCTTGGGACGGTCGGTGGCAGATACGCAGTATTTT	CASSLGRSVADTQYF
TRBV23-1	TRBD1	15	-	TRBJ1-5	TGCGCCAGCAGTCATAGGGGACAGGGATATCAGCCCCAGCATTTT	CASSHRGQGYQPQHF
TRBV3-1/TRBV3-2	-	14	-	TRBJ1-5	TGTGCCAGCAGCCAGGGGCAGGGCAATCAGCCCCAGCATTTT	CASSQGQGNQPQHF
TRBV11-2	TRBD2	16	-	TRBJ2-1	TGTGCCAGCAGCGCCTTACTAGCGGGGGGGCCGAATGAGCAGTTCTTC	CASSALLAGGPNEQFF
TRBV5-1	-	14	-	TRBJ2-5	TGCGCCAGCAGCTTGGGTGCGGGGAGGGAGACCCAGTACTTC	CASSLGAGRETQYF
TRBV29-1	TRBD1	17	-	TRBJ2-7	TGCAGCGTTAAAGGGACAGGAAAGGGTTGGAGAGGCTACGAGCAGTACTTC	CSVKGTGKGWRGYEQYF
TRBV7-9	-	13	-	TRBJ2-7	TGTGCCAGCAGCTTATCAGGGGCCGGCGAGCAGTACTTC	CASSLSGAGEQYF
TRBV5-1	TRBD1	16	-	TRBJ1-5	TGCGCCAGCAGCCCGTCTTCAGGGGGCGGCAATCAGCCCCAGCATTTT	CASSPSSGGGNQPQHF
TRBV9	-	15	-	TRBJ2-1	TGTGCCAGCACTCCGAGGGCTGGTGGGTACGATGAGCAGTTCTTC	CASTPRAGGYDEQFF
TRBV9	-	15	-	TRBJ1-2	TGTGCCAGCAGCCGTGAGGGGGTGTGGGACTATGGCTACACCTTC	CASSREGVWDYGYTF
TRBV9	TRBD1	14	-	TRBJ1-1	TGTGCCAGCAGCGTACAGGGGGCTAACACTGAAGCTTTCTTT	CASSVQGANTEAFF
TRBV6-5	-	14	-	TRBJ1-1	TGTGCCAGCAGTTACCCGGGGTCAGCCCGTGAAGCTTTCTTT	CASSYPGSAREAFF
TRBV7-9	-	15	-	TRBJ2-7	TGTGCCAGCACCCACCCACCGGAGGCATCCTACGAGCAGTACTTC	CASTHPPEASYEQYF
TRBV27	-	13	-	TRBJ2-7	TGTGCCAGCAGTTTAGGACGGGACTACGAGCAGTACTTC	CASSLGRDYEQYF
TRBV28	-	15	-	TRBJ2-2	TGTGCCAGCAGTTCTGGTAGGATAAACACCGGGGAGCTGTTTTTT	CASSSGRINTGELFF
TRBV7-9	TRBD2	16	once	TRBJ2-1	TGTGCCAGCAGCTTAGATCTAGCGGGGGGACACAATGAGCAGTTCTTC	CASSLDLAGGHNEQFF
TRBV3-1/TRBV3-2	-	13	-	TRBJ1-1	TGTGCCAGCAGCCCTACCGAAAGCACTGAAGCTTTCTTT	CASSPTESTEAFF
TRBV27	TRBD2	13	-	TRBJ2-7	TGTGCCAGCAGTTTGGCGGGAGTCTACGAGCAGTACTTC	CASSLAGVYEQYF
TRBV6-5	-	13	once	TRBJ2-1	TGTGCCAGCAGTTCTCCGGGAAGGAATGAGCAGTTCTTC	CASSSPGRNEQFF
TRBV7-8	-	14	-	TRBJ2-2	TGTGCCAGCAGCTCCACAGGGAGGACCGGGGAGCTGTTTTTT	CASSSTGRTGELFF
TRBV28	TRBD2	14	-	TRBJ2-7	TGTGCCAGCACCCGACGCGGGGGAATCTACGAGCAGTACTTC	CASTRRGGIYEQYF
TRBV24-1	-	12	-	TRBJ2-3	TGTGCCACCAGTGATTTCGGGGATACGCAGTATTTT	CATSDFGDTQYF
TRBV10-3	-	13	once	TRBJ2-3	TGTGCCACCACGGGCGGGAGCACAGATACGCAGTATTTT	CATTGGSTDTQYF
TRBV2	-	11	-	TRBJ2-1	TGTGCCAGCCGCTCCTACAATGAGCAGTTCTTC	CASRSYNEQFF
TRBV3-1/TRBV3-2	-	11	-	TRBJ2-1	TGTGCCAGCACGCATGGGAATGAGCAGTTCTTC	CASTHGNEQFF
TRBV15	-	16	-	TRBJ1-5	TGTGCCACCAGCAGAGATTACACGGTCCTGGGACAGCCCCAGCATTTT	CATSRDYTVLGQPQHF
TRBV29-1	-	13	-	TRBJ1-2	TGCAGCGTTGAAGCGGGGGCCTACTATGGCTACACCTTC	CSVEAGAYYGYTF
TRBV19	TRBD1	16	-	TRBJ1-4	TGTGCCAGTCTTAGTGGATCGGGACAGGGTTATGAAAAACTGTTTTTT	CASLSGSGQGYEKLFF
TRBV6-5	TRBD1	14	-	TRBJ2-7	TGTGCCAGCAGAAGGTCGGGACAGGGTCACGAGCAGTACTTC	CASRRSGQGHEQYF
TRBV9	-	13	-	TRBJ1-2	TGTGCCAGCAGCGTAGGTAACTACTATGGCTACACCTTC	CASSVGNYYGYTF
TRBV15	-	17	-	TRBJ1-6	TGTGCCACCAGCAGAGATCGGAGGAGCTCCTATAATTCACCCCTCCACTTT	CATSRDRRSSYNSPLHF
TRBV25-1	TRBD1	15	few	TRBJ1-2	TGTGCCAGCAGTGAAATAGGGACAGGGAACTATGGCTACACCTTC	CASSEIGTGNYGYTF
TRBV9	-	11	-	TRBJ2-1	TGTGCCAGCAGCCCCGGGGCTGAGCAGTTCTTC	CASSPGAEQFF
TRBV3-1/TRBV3-2	-	13	-	TRBJ2-2	TGTGCCAGCAGCCAAAGGGCGGACGGGGAGCTGTTTTTT	CASSQRADGELFF